Below, 11 T cell receptor beta chains from the same sample are listed, as sequenced in a study of memory CD4+ T cells and cytomegalovirus serostatus. The sort gate was single viable CD3+CD4+CD8-CD45RO+ cells for memory CD4+ T cells. The table came from immunoSEQ multiplex PCR; TCRdb's copy has only in-frame clones and leaves some out. Of about 59,000 clones in the sample, roughly three quarters were seen once. The sample taken for sequencing was memory CD4+ T cells from blood. These receptors were obtained from an adult in good health and CMV-seronegative.

The genes are TRBV7-3 and TRBJ2-1; D remains unclear. The CDR3 covers 15 residues. V lost 5 bases and J lost 0, with 11 bases in between. Germline assignment: CDR1 SGHTA and CDR2 FQGTGA. The CDR3: CASSPDPSSYNEQFF. The CDR3 DNA sequence: TGTGCCAGCAGCCCGGACCCGAGCTCCTACAATGAGCAGTTCTTC.

The chain employs TRBV27 and TRBJ1-5; D is ambiguous. V was shortened by 5 bases and J by 6 bases, with 17 bases between the two germline ends. Germline assignment: CDR1 MNHEY and CDR2 SMNVEV (reference sequence). CDR3 length: 15 residues. This CDR3 reads CASSSRARAGQPQHF. CDR3 nucleotides: TGTGCCAGCAGTAGCCGGGCTCGCGCGGGTCAGCCCCAGCATTTT.

The chain has TRBV6-1 and TRBJ2-1; 13 nucleotides line up with TRBD2. The ends lost 4 bases at V and 7 bases at J; junction bases unmatched: 7. Germline assignment: CDR1 MNHNS and CDR2 SASEGT. The CDR3 totals 16 residues. The CDR3 DNA reads TGTGCCAGCAGTGGACGGACTAGCGGGAGTGGGAATGAGCAGTTCTTC. It specifies CASSGRTSGSGNEQFF.

The rearrangement uses TRBV4-2 and TRBJ2-2; D is unclear. Germline CDR1 and CDR2: LGHNA and YNFKEQ. V was clipped by 0 bases and J by 8 bases, with 10 bases between them. CDR3 length equals 14 residues. The CDR3 bases are TGTGCCAGCAGCCAAGATACACTGATGGGGGAGCTGTTTTTT. Translated, it gives CASSQDTLMGELFF.

The chain carries TRBV14 and TRBJ2-7, with 11 bases matching TRBD2. CDR3 length: 21 amino acids. J lost 4 bases, V lost 0 bases, and 20 bases had no gene match. CDR1 is SGHDN and CDR2 is FVKESK in the germline V gene. CDR3 nucleotide sequence: TGTGCCAGCAGCCAAGATTACTGGGACAGGGTGCTAGCGGGAGGTCGATACGAGCAGTACTTC. Amino acid sequence: CASSQDYWDRVLAGGRYEQYF.

The chain joins TRBV5-1 to TRBJ2-7; no clear D. The germline V and J ends were trimmed by 0 bases and 11 bases, with 15 bases remaining between them. The CDR3 has 13 residues. In germline, CDR1 is SGHRS, CDR2 YFSETQ. The CDR3 region is CASSLALEQSKYF. Written as DNA, the CDR3 is TGCGCCAGCAGCTTGGCCCTAGAACAATCGAAGTACTTC. Full variable domain (rest looked up from reference TRBV5-1 and TRBJ2-7): KAGVTQTPRYLIKTRGQQVTLSCSPISGHRSVSWYQQTPGQGLQFLFEYFSETQRNKGNFPGRFSGRQFSNSRSEMNVSTLELGDSALYLCASSLALEQSKYFGPGTRLTVT.

The chain couples TRBV29-1 to TRBJ1-2; TRBD1 is a possible D gene (5 bases). V lost 7 bases and J 2 bases, leaving 14 bases between the germline ends. The CDR3 totals 13 residues. Per germline, CDR1 SQVTM and CDR2 ANQGSEA. DNA of the CDR3: TGCAGCGGCCTCCGGGACGGAAACTATGGCTACACCTTC. Translating gives CSGLRDGNYGYTF.

By sample fraction, this clone is medium-sized. The chain combines TRBV15 with TRBJ2-7; 10 nucleotides line up with TRBD2. Germline lookup yields CDR1 LNHNV and CDR2 YYDKDF (reference sequence). V lost 1 base and J lost 6; bases outside the gene matches: 15. CDR3 length: 18 residues. CDR3 nucleotide sequence: TGTGCCACCAGCAGAGGTGGCCTTCGACTAGCGGGTTCCAGCGAGCAGTACTTC. Amino acids: CATSRGGLRLAGSSEQYF.

This sequence joins TRBV19 and TRBJ1-1; D is unclear. The CDR3 covers 14 residues. The V gene's germline CDR1 is LNHDA and CDR2 SQIVND (reference sequence). Deletions cut 3 bases from V and 4 bases from J, with 12 bases between. The CDR3 spells CASSMVWTTTEAFF. The CDR3 nucleotides are TGTGCCAGTAGTATGGTGTGGACGACCACTGAAGCTTTCTTT.

This rearrangement joins TRBV5-1 to TRBJ2-5; D is unclear. The J call may be in error: the DNA end matches TRBJ2-7 better. The germline V gene encodes CDR1 SGHRS and CDR2 YFSETQ. This CDR3 region has 18 residues. The DNA for the CDR3 is TGCGCCAGCAGCTTGATTGTTGTAAGCCGACGGAGCTCCTACGAGCAGTACTTC. Translation: CASSLIVVSRRSSYEQYF.

In this sample, this clone turned up a few times. The rearrangement joins TRBV5-5 to TRBJ1-5; possible D gene TRBD1, 5 bases. The V gene's germline CDR1 is SGHKS and CDR2 YYEKEE (reference sequence). Trimming removed 2 bases from V and 0 bases from J, with 12 bases in between. There are 16 residues in the CDR3. The CDR3 sequence: CASSFRQLYSNQPQHF. CDR3 DNA: TGTGCCAGCAGCTTCCGACAGCTCTATAGCAATCAGCCCCAGCATTTT.